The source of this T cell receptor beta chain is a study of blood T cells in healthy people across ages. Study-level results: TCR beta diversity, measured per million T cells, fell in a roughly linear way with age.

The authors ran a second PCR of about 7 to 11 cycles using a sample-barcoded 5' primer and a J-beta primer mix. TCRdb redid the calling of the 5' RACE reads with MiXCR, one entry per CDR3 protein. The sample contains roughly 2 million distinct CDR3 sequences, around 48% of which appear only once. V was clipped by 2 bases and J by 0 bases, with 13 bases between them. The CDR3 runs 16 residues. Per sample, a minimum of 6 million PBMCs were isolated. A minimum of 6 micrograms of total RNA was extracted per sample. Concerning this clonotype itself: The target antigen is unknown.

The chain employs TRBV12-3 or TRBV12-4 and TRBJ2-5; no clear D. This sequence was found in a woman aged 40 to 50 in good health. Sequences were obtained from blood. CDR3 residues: CASSLFGLSYQETQYF. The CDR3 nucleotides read TGTGCCAGCAGTTTATTCGGTCTTTCGTACCAAGAGACCCAGTACTTC.